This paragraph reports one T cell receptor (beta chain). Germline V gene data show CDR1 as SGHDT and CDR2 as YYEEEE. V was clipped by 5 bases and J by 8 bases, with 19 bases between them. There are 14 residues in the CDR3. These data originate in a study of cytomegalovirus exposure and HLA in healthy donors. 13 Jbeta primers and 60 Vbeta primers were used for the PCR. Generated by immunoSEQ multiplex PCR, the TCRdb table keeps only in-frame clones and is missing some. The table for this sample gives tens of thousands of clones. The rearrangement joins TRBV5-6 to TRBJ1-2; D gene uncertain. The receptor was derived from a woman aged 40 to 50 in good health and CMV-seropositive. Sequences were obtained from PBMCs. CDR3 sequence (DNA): TGTGCCAGCAGTCCGGAGGCCTCACGTGTGGGCTACACCTTC. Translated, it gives CASSPEASRVGYTF.